These T cell receptor beta chains were read from a single sample in a study of cytomegalovirus exposure and HLA in healthy donors. Repertoires were generated with immunoSEQ multiplex PCR, while TCRdb's copy carries only in-frame clones and drops some. Listed are fewer than 150,000 clones; 2% falls within the top ten. What was sequenced was PBMCs. Source of these receptors: an older woman in good health and CMV-seronegative. Both conserved end residues are part of each CDR3. Each record gives: V gene, J gene, D gene, CDR3 protein, CDR3 DNA. The D gene is left open where the match is weak.

>TRBV7-6|TRBJ2-7|TRBD2
CASSEKLAGVYEQYF
TGTGCCAGCAGCGAAAAACTAGCGGGGGTCTACGAGCAGTACTTC
>TRBV7-3|TRBJ2-5|-
CASSSETQYF
TGTGCCAGCAGCTCGGAGACCCAGTACTTC
>TRBV19|TRBJ2-1|TRBD2
CASSIDGGGFPHNEQFF
TGTGCCAGTAGTATAGATGGGGGGGGTTTTCCCCACAATGAGCAGTTCTTC
>TRBV28|TRBJ2-1|-
CASSLWEKGSANEQFF
TGTGCCAGCAGTTTATGGGAGAAAGGATCGGCCAATGAGCAGTTCTTC
>TRBV2|TRBJ2-7|-
CAMTGSGYEQYF
TGTGCCATGACCGGGAGCGGGTACGAGCAGTACTTC
>TRBV19|TRBJ2-2|TRBD2
CASLAGEHTGELFF
TGTGCCAGTTTGGCGGGAGAGCACACCGGGGAGCTGTTTTTT
>TRBV18|TRBJ2-2|-
CASSPGHIDTGELFF
TGTGCCAGCTCACCGGGACATATTGACACCGGGGAGCTGTTTTTT
>TRBV7-5|TRBJ1-3|-
CARSFRTLSGNTIYF
TGTGCCAGAAGCTTCCGGACATTATCTGGAAACACCATATATTTT
>TRBV6-1|TRBJ1-1|-
CASSKTENTEAFF
TGTGCCAGCAGCAAGACAGAGAACACTGAAGCTTTCTTT
>TRBV19|TRBJ1-5|-
CASSIDAGRYQPQHF
TGTGCCAGTAGTATAGATGCAGGGAGGTATCAGCCCCAGCATTTT
>TRBV28|TRBJ1-2|-
CASRTSGAPGYTF
TGTGCCAGCAGGACTTCAGGGGCCCCTGGCTACACCTTC
>TRBV5-1|TRBJ1-2|-
CASSQGTTLRYGYTF
TGCGCCAGCAGCCAGGGGACAACCTTGCGCTATGGCTACACCTTC
>TRBV4-2|TRBJ1-3|-
CASSQAPGTGNTIYF
TGTGCCAGCAGCCAAGCGCCAGGGACTGGAAACACCATATATTTT
>TRBV29-1|TRBJ1-1|-
CSVGQNKNTEAFF
TGCAGCGTTGGGCAGAACAAAAACACTGAAGCTTTCTTT
>TRBV5-6|TRBJ2-5|-
CASSLRAGAEETQYF
TGTGCCAGCAGCTTGAGAGCGGGCGCCGAAGAGACCCAGTACTTC
>TRBV28|TRBJ1-1|-
CASGGGYTEAFF
TGTGCCAGCGGCGGGGGCTACACTGAAGCTTTCTTT
>TRBV11-2|TRBJ2-7|-
CASSLGSGGGRGQYF
TGTGCCAGCAGCCTCGGAAGCGGAGGGGGCCGGGGGCAGTACTTC
>TRBV6-5|TRBJ2-7|TRBD1
CASSYSGQGAYEQYF
TGTGCCAGCAGTTACTCGGGACAGGGAGCCTACGAGCAGTACTTC
>TRBV19|TRBJ2-6|-
CASSLDSVGANVLTF
TGTGCCAGTAGTCTCGACAGCGTTGGGGCCAACGTCCTGACTTTC
>TRBV15|TRBJ1-2|TRBD1
CATSRETGAGYGYTF
TGTGCCACCAGCAGAGAGACAGGGGCAGGCTATGGCTACACCTTC
>TRBV6-6|TRBJ2-1|TRBD2
CASSFQGLNEQFF
TGTGCCAGCAGTTTTCAGGGACTAAATGAGCAGTTCTTC
>TRBV27|TRBJ2-1|TRBD2
CASSLDLAAYNEQFF
TGTGCCAGCAGTTTAGACCTAGCGGCATACAATGAGCAGTTCTTC
>TRBV10-3|TRBJ1-2|-
CAISEGEATTF
TGTGCCATCAGTGAAGGGGAGGCGACCACCTTC
>TRBV5-1|TRBJ2-3|TRBD1
CASSLPGTASTDTQYF
TGCGCCAGCAGCTTGCCGGGGACAGCCAGCACAGATACGCAGTATTTT
>TRBV21-1|TRBJ2-1|-
CARGPFPADEQFF
TGTGCCAGGGGGCCATTCCCGGCGGATGAGCAGTTCTTC
>TRBV6-5|TRBJ2-7|TRBD1
CASCSAGTVKNEQYF
TGTGCCAGCTGCTCCGCCGGGACAGTAAAGAACGAGCAGTACTTC
>TRBV5-1|TRBJ2-3|TRBD2
CASSLASGSGDTQYF
TGCGCCAGCAGCTTGGCTAGCGGGAGTGGAGATACGCAGTATTTT
>TRBV29-1|TRBJ2-5|TRBD2
CSVEKPGRETQYF
TGCAGCGTCGAAAAGCCCGGGAGGGAGACCCAGTACTTC
>TRBV2|TRBJ2-2|TRBD2
CASRKTSGNWGTGELFF
TGTGCCAGCAGGAAGACTAGCGGGAATTGGGGTACCGGGGAGCTGTTTTTT
>TRBV5-4|TRBJ2-1|TRBD1
CASSLGQGTDEQFF
TGTGCCAGCAGCCTGGGACAGGGTACGGATGAGCAGTTCTTC
>TRBV7-8|TRBJ2-7|-
CASSLGQRETYEQYF
TGTGCCAGCAGCTTAGGACAACGCGAAACCTACGAGCAGTACTTC
>TRBV5-1|TRBJ1-1|-
CASSLLGDTEAFF
TGCGCCAGCAGCTTACTGGGCGACACTGAAGCTTTCTTT
>TRBV15|TRBJ1-1|TRBD1
CATSIDRAEVNTEAFF
TGTGCCACCAGCATCGACAGGGCGGAAGTGAACACTGAAGCTTTCTTT
>TRBV13|TRBJ2-5|TRBD2
CASSLRGVQTQYF
TGTGCCAGCAGCTTACGGGGGGTGCAGACCCAGTACTTC
>TRBV5-1|TRBJ2-5|TRBD2
CASSLGLAGGPETQYF
TGCGCCAGCAGCTTGGGCCTAGCGGGGGGGCCGGAGACCCAGTACTTC
>TRBV19|TRBJ1-1|-
CASSMEGPRRGSTEAFF
TGTGCCAGTAGTATGGAAGGCCCACGGCGGGGGAGCACTGAAGCTTTCTTT
>TRBV5-1|TRBJ2-7|-
CASSQAGAGYEQYF
TGCGCCAGCAGCCAAGCAGGGGCCGGGTACGAGCAGTACTTC
>TRBV7-9|TRBJ1-2|-
CASSRTPIEGYTF
TGTGCCAGCAGCCGGACACCGATTGAAGGCTACACCTTC
>TRBV5-1|TRBJ2-1|-
CASSLVELLAGHNEQFF
TGCGCCAGCAGCTTGGTTGAACTCCTCGCGGGCCACAATGAGCAGTTCTTC
>TRBV18|TRBJ1-5|-
CASSPPGAPRGNQPQHF
TGTGCCAGCTCACCACCGGGTGCGCCGCGGGGCAATCAGCCCCAGCATTTT
>TRBV7-9|TRBJ2-5|TRBD2
CASSFGGEETQYF
TGTGCCAGCAGCTTCGGGGGGGAAGAGACCCAGTACTTC
>TRBV29-1|TRBJ2-1|TRBD1
CSVRDSSYNEQFF
TGCAGCGTTCGGGACAGCTCCTACAATGAGCAGTTCTTC
>TRBV10-3|TRBJ1-3|TRBD1
CAISEWTGGQSGNTIYF
TGTGCCATCAGTGAGTGGACAGGGGGCCAAAGTGGAAACACCATATATTTT
>TRBV6-6|TRBJ2-7|-
CASSYGQVYSYEQYF
TGTGCCAGCAGTTATGGGCAGGTATACTCCTACGAGCAGTACTTC
>TRBV25-1|TRBJ1-2|-
CASSAGRINYGYTF
TGTGCCAGCAGTGCAGGGCGGATTAACTATGGCTACACCTTC
>TRBV18|TRBJ1-1|TRBD1
CASSPVGTGEHEAFF
TGTGCCAGCTCACCAGTCGGGACAGGGGAACATGAAGCTTTCTTT
>TRBV15|TRBJ1-3|-
CATSGKQSSGNTIYF
TGTGCCACCAGCGGTAAACAGAGCTCTGGAAACACCATATATTTT
>TRBV19|TRBJ1-2|-
CASSITLNYGYTF
TGTGCCAGTAGTATAACATTGAACTATGGCTACACCTTC
>TRBV2|TRBJ2-7|-
CASRALIEQYF
TGTGCCAGCAGGGCCTTAATCGAGCAGTACTTC